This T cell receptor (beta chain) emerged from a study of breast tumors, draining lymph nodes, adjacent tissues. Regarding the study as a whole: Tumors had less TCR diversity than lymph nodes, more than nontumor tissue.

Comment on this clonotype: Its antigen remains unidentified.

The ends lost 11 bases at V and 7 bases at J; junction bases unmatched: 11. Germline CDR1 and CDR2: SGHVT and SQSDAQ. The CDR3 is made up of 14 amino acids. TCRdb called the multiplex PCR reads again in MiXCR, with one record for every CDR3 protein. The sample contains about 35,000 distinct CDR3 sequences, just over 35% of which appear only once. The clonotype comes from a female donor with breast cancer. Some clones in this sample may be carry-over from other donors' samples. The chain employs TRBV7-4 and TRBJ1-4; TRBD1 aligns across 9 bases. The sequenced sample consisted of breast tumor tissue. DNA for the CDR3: TGTGCCGACACCGGGACAGGGAGGGGTGAAAAACTGTTTTTT. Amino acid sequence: CADTGTGRGEKLFF.